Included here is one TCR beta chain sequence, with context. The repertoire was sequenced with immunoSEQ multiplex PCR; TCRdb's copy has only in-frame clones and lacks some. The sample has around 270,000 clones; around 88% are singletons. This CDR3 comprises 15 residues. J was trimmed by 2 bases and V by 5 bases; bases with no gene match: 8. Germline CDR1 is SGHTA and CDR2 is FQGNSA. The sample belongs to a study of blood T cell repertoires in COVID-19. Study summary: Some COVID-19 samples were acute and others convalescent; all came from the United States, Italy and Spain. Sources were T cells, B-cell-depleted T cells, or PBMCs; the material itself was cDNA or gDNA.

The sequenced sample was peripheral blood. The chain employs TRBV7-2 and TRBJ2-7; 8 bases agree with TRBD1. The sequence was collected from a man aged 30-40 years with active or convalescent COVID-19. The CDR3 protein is CASSPGRGLAYEQYF. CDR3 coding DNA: TGTGCCAGCAGCCCCGGCAGGGGGCTTGCCTACGAGCAGTACTTC.